This record looks at one TCR beta chain sequence and its context. Antigen: not known. The CDR3 runs 19 residues. Germline assignment: CDR1 LGHNA and CDR2 YNFKEQ. V shed 2 bases and J 0 bases; nucleotides not matched to a gene: 11. The source of the sample is a study of T cell responses to AZD1222 COVID-19 vaccine. General observations from the study: Spike as a whole was targeted by vaccine-associated CD4 TCRs, dominant at 160-218 and 743-854.

Repertoires were generated with immunoSEQ multiplex PCR, while TCRdb's copy carries only in-frame clones and drops some. The sample includes about 56,000 clones, approximately 83% of them seen just once. The TCR sequence derives from an adult in good health. Sequencing used peripheral blood, obtained on day 0 of AZD1222 vaccination. The chain is built from TRBV4-2 and TRBJ1-1; 11 bases line up with TRBD1. The CDR3 region has the DNA TGTGCCAGCAGCCAACGGACAGGGGGCATTAAGCATATGAACACTGAAGCTTTCTTT. Protein product: CASSQRTGGIKHMNTEAFF.